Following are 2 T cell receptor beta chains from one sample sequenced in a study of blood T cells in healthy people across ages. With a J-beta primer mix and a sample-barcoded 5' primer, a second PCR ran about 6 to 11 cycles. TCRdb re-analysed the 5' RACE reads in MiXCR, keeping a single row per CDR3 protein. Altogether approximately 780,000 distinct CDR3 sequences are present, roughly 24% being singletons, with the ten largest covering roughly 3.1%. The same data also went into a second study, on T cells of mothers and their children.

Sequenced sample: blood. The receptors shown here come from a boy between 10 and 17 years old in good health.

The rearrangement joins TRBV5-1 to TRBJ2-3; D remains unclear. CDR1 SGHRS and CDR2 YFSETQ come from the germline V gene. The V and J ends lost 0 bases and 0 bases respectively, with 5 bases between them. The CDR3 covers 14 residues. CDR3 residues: CASSLAASTDTQYF. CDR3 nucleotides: TGCGCCAGCAGCTTGGCGGCCAGCACAGATACGCAGTATTTT.

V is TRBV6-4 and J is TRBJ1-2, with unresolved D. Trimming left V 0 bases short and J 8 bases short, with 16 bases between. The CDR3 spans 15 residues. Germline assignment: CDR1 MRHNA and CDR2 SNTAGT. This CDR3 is CASSDSAAPRVGYTF. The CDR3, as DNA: TGTGCCAGCAGTGACTCGGCCGCTCCTCGGGTGGGCTACACCTTC.